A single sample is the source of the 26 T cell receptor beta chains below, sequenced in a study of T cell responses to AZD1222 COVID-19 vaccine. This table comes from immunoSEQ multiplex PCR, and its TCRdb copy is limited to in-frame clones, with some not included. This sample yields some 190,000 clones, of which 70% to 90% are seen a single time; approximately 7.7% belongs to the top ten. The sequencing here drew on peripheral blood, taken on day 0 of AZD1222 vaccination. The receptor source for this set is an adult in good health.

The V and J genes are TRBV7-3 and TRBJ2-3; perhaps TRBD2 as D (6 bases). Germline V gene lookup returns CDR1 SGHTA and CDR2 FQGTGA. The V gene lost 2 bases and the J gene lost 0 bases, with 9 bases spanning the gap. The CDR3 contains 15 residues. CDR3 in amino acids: CASSLWRGSTDTQYF. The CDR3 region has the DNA TGTGCCAGCAGCTTATGGCGGGGAAGCACAGATACGCAGTATTTT.

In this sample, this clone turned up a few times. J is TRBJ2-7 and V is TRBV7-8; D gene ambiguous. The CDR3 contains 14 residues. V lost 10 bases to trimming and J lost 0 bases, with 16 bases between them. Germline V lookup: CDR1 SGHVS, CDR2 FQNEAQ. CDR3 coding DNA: TGTGCCATCCCTGAACTCCCATCCTCCTACGAGCAGTACTTC. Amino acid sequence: CAIPELPSSYEQYF.

The CDR3 bases are TGTGCCAGCAGTGCCCCCGGGTTCAGTGAGCAGTTCTTC. Its translation is CASSAPGFSEQFF. The V and J genes are TRBV7-9 and TRBJ2-1, with D uncertain. Germline V gives CDR1 SEHNR, CDR2 FQNEAQ (reference sequence). The CDR3 totals 13 residues. Trimming stripped 6 bases from V and 9 bases from J, with 15 bases between.

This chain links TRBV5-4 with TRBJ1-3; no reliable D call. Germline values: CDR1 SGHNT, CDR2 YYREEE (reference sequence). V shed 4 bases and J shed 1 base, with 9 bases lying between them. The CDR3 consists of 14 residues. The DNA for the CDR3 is TGTGCCAGCAGCCACAGCAGATCTGGAAACACCATATATTTT. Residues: CASSHSRSGNTIYF.

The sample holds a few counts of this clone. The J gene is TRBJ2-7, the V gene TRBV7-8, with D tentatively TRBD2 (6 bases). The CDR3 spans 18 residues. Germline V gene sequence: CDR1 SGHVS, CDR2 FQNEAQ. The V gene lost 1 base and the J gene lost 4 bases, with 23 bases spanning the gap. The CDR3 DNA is TGTGCCAGCAGCTTAGACCTCGGGGGACTCGAAGTGGGATACGAGCAGTACTTC. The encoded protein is CASSLDLGGLEVGYEQYF. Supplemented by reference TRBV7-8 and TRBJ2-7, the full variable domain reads GAGVSQSPRYKVAKRGQDVALRCDPISGHVSLFWYQQALGQGPEFLTYFQNEAQLDKSGLPSDRFFAERPEGSVSTLKIQRTQQEDSAVYLCASSLDLGGLEVGYEQYFGPGTRLTVT.

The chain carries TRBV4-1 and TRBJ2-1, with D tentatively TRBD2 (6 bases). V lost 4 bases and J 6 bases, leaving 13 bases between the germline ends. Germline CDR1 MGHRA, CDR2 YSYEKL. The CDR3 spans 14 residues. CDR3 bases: TGCGCCAGCAGCCGGTTGGGGGGTCCCAATGAGCAGTTCTTC. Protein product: CASSRLGGPNEQFF.

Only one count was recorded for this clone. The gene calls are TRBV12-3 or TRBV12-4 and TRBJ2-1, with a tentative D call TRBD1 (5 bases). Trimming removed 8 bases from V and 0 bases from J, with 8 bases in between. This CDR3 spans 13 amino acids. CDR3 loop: CASRQRSYNEQFF. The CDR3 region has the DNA TGTGCCAGCCGACAGCGCTCCTACAATGAGCAGTTCTTC.

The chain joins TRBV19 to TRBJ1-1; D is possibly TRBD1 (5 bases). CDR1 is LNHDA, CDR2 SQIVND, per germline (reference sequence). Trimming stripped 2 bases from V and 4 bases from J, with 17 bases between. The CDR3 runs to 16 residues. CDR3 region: CASSIPRTWGGTEAFF. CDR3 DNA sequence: TGTGCCAGTAGTATACCCCGGACGTGGGGGGGCACTGAAGCTTTCTTT.

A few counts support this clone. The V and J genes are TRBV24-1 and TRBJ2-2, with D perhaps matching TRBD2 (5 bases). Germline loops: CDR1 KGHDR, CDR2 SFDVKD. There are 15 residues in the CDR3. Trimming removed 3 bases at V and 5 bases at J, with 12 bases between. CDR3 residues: CATSDPTWETGELFF. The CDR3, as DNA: TGTGCCACCAGTGATCCAACATGGGAGACCGGGGAGCTGTTTTTT.

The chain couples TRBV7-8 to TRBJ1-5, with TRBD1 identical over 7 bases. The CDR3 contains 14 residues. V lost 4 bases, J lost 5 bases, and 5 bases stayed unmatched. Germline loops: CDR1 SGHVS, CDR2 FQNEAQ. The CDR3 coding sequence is TGTGCCAGCAGCTCGACAGGGCTCGATCAGCCCCAGCATTTT. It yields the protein CASSSTGLDQPQHF.

The chain's CDR3 is CSVETPGTGTGDEQYF. Here the CDR3 DNA reads TGCAGCGTTGAAACCCCTGGCACAGGCACGGGGGACGAGCAGTACTTC. The V and J genes are TRBV29-1 and TRBJ2-7; possible D gene TRBD2, 6 bases. The CDR3 totals 16 residues. Trimming took 2 bases from V and 5 from J, leaving 22 bases between them. Germline CDR1 and CDR2: SQVTM and ANQGSEA.

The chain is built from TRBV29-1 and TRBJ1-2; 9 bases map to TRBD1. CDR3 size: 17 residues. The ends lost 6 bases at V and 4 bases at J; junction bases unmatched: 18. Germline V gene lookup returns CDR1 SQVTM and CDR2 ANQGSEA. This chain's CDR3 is CSVRDRAPSEVFYGYTF. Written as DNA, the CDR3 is TGCAGCGTCCGGGACAGGGCTCCATCGGAGGTTTTCTATGGCTACACCTTC.

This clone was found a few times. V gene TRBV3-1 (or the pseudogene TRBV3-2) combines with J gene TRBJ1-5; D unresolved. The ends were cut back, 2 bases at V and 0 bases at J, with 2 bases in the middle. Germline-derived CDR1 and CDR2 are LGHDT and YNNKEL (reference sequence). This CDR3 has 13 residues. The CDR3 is CASSQYSNQPQHF. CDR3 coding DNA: TGTGCCAGCAGCCAATATAGCAATCAGCCCCAGCATTTT.

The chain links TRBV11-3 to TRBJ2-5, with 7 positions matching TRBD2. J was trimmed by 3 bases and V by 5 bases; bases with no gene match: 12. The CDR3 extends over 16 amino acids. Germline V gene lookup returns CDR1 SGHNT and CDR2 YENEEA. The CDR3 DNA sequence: TGTGCCAGCAGCCTTTGGGGCGGGAGTGGGGAAGAGACCCAGTACTTC. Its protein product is CASSLWGGSGEETQYF. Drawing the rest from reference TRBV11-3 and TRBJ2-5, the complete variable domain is EAGVVQSPRYKIIEKKQPVAFWCNPISGHNTLYWYLQNLGQGPELLIRYENEEAVDDSQLPKDRFSAERLKGVDSTLKIQPAELGDSAVYLCASSLWGGSGEETQYFGPGTRLLVL.

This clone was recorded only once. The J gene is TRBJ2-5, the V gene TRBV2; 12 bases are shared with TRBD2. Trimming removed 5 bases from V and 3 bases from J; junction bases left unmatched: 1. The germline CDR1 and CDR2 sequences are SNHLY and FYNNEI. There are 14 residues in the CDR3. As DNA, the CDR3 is TGTGCCAGCAGTCGGACTAGCGGGGAAGAGACCCAGTACTTC. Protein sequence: CASSRTSGEETQYF. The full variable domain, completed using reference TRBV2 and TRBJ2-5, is EPEVTQTPSHQVTQMGQEVILRCVPISNHLYFYWYRQILGQKVEFLVSFYNNEISEKSEIFDDQFSVERPDGSNFTLKIRSTKLEDSAMYFCASSRTSGEETQYFGPGTRLLVL.

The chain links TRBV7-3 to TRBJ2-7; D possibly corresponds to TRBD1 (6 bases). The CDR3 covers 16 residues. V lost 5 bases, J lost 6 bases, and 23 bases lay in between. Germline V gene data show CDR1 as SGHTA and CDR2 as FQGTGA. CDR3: CASSPTPAGVVGEQYF. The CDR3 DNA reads TGTGCCAGCAGCCCAACCCCGGCAGGGGTGGTGGGCGAGCAGTACTTC.

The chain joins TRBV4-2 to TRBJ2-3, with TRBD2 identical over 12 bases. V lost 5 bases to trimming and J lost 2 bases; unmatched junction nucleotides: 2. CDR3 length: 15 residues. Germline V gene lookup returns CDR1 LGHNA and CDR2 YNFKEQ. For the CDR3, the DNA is TGTGCCAGCAGCGGACTAGCGGGGCTCACAGATACGCAGTATTTT. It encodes CASSGLAGLTDTQYF.

This CDR3 reads CASSPNTGAGEKLFF. Here the CDR3 DNA reads TGTGCCAGCAGCCCTAATACAGGGGCGGGTGAAAAACTGTTTTTT. The J gene is TRBJ1-4, the V gene TRBV7-9; 7 nucleotides match TRBD1. The trim removed 5 bases at V and 7 bases at J, leaving 10 bases unmatched. This CDR3 region has 15 residues. Germline loops: CDR1 SEHNR, CDR2 FQNEAQ (reference sequence).

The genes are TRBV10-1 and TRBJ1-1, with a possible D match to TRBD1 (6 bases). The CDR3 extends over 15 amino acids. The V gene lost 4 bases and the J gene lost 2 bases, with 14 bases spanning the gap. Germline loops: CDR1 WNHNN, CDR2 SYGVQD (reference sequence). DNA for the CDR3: TGCGCCAGCAGTGTAGTCACAGGGTGTAACACTGAAGCTTTCTTT. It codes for CASSVVTGCNTEAFF.

CDR3 nucleotides: TGTGCCAGCAGTTACGCCGGAGGTAACACTGAAGCTTTCTTT. Residues: CASSYAGGNTEAFF. V usage is TRBV2 and J usage is TRBJ1-1, with no clear D. Germline V lookup: CDR1 SNHLY, CDR2 FYNNEI. The V gene lost 5 bases and the J gene lost 2 bases, with 12 bases spanning the gap. The CDR3 has 14 amino acids.

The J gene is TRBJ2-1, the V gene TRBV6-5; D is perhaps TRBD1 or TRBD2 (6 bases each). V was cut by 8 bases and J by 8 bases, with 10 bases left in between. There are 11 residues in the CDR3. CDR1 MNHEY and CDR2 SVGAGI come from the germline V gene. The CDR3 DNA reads TGTGCCAGCGGAAGGGGGGATGAGCAGTTCTTC. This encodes CASGRGDEQFF.

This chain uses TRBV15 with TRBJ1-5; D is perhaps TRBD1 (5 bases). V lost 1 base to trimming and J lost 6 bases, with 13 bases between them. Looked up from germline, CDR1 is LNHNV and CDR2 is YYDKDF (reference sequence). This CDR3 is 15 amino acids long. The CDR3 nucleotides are TGTGCCACCAGCAGAGCAGGGACTTCGGGTCAGCCCCAGCATTTT. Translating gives CATSRAGTSGQPQHF.

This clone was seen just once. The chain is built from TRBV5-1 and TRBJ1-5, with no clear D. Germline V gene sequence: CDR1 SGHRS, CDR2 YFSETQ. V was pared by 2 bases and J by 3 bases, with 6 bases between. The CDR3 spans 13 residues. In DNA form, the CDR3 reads TGCGCCAGCAGCTTTGAGCCCAATCAGCCCCAGCATTTT. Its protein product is CASSFEPNQPQHF.

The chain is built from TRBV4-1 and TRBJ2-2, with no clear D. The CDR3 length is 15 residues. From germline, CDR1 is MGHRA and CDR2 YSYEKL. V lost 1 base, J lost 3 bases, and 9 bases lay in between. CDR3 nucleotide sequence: TGCGCCAGCAGCCAAGTGGGTCTGGACACCGGGGAGCTGTTTTTT. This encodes CASSQVGLDTGELFF.

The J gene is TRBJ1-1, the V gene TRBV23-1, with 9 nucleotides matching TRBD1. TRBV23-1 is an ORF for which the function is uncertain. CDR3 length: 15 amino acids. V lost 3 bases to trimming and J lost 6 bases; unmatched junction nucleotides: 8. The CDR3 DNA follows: TGCGCCAGCAGTCATGCGGACAGGGGTTTTGCTGAAGCTTTCTTT. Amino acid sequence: CASSHADRGFAEAFF.

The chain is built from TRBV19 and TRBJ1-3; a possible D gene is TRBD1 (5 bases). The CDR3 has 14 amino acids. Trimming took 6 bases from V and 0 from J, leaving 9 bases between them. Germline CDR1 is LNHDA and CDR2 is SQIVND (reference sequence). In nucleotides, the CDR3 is TGTGCCAGTAGACCAGGGAGCTCTGGAAACACCATATATTTT. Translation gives CASRPGSSGNTIYF.